This T cell receptor beta chain stems from a study of patients and donors after allogeneic stem cell transplantation (dated by TCRdb to about 2020). Ends trimmed: V by 6 bases, J by 3 bases; bases unmatched to a gene: 3. CDR1 is given as SGHAT and CDR2 as FQNNGV, both from the germline V gene. From cysteine to phenylalanine, the CDR3 is 13 amino acids long. The kept DNA is CDR3 alone, 39 bases in frame from the first base. This clonotype occurred many times. This receptor's antigen is unknown. Base qualities are not recorded, but no much larger clone differs from it by a single base. Receptor libraries were prepared by RT-PCR. The run used a NextSeq 550. Starting from the raw public reads, TCRdb applied fastp trimming at Q25, assembled clones with MiXCR and retained in-frame beta chains. Every CDR3 protein is listed once, alongside the most common genes and DNA of its rows. For this sample the table gives over 400,000 distinct CDR3 sequences, of which roughly 17% were detected only once. Around 7.2% of the sample is in the top ten clones.

This TCR derives from a human donor who was either an allogeneic HSCT recipient or a stem cell or donor lymphocyte infusion donor (not recorded which). It is not recorded whose cells these are; they may come from a transplant donor. Material: blood, either unsorted or a sorted T cell fraction (not recorded which). The V and J segments used are TRBV11-2 and TRBJ2-5, and 8 bases in between align with TRBD1. CDR3 region: CASRWTGKETQYF. In nucleotides, the sequence is TGTGCCAGCAGATGGACAGGGAAAGAGACCCAGTACTTC.